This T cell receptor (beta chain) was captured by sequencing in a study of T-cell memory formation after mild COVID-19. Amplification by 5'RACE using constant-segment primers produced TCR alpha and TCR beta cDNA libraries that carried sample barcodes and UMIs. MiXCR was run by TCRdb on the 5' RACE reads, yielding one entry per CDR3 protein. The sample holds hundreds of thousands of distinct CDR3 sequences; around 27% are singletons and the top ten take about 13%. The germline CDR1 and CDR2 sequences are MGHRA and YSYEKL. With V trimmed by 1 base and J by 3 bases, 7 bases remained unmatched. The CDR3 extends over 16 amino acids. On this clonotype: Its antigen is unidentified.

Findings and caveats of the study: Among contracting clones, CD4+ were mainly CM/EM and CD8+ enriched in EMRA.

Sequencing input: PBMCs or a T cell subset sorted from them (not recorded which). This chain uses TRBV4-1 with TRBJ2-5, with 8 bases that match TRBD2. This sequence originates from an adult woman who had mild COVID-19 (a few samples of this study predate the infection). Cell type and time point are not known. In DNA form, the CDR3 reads TGCGCCAGCAGCCAAGCCACCGGAGCGGGGGAAGAGACCCAGTACTTC. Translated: CASSQATGAGEETQYF.